This entry concerns a single T cell receptor beta chain. Sequencing used immunoSEQ multiplex PCR; TCRdb keeps in-frame clones, though not all of them. In the table there are roughly 300,000 clones, 65% to 90% of which are singletons. The data originate from a study of blood T cell repertoires in COVID-19. Study-wide context: The study drew acute and convalescent COVID-19 samples from the United States, Italy and Spain. PBMCs, B-cell-depleted T cells, or T cells provided the cDNA or gDNA that made up the material.

V shed 0 bases and J 6 bases; nucleotides not matched to a gene: 9. CDR3 length equals 18 residues. Germline V CDR1 and CDR2: MGHRA, YSYEKL. Cohort assignment relied on participant-reported clinical history. The receptor was isolated from a woman in her 40s with acute COVID-19. This sequence joins TRBV4-1 and TRBJ2-2, with 11 bases that match TRBD2. Material: PBMCs or T cells enriched from blood (not recorded which). This CDR3 is CASSQDSTSGGRAGELFF. CDR3 DNA sequence: TGCGCCAGCAGCCAAGATTCCACTAGCGGGGGTCGGGCCGGGGAGCTGTTTTTT.